These 27 T cell receptor beta chains were sequenced from one sample in a study of cytomegalovirus exposure and HLA in healthy donors. This PCR relied on a set of 60 Vbeta primers and 13 Jbeta primers. Data came from immunoSEQ multiplex PCR; TCRdb stores just in-frame clones and leaves some out. The table lists about 160,000 clones, more than 75% of them singletons, with about 2% in the top ten. Input material: PBMCs. The receptors here all came from a young man in good health and CMV-seropositive.

The CDR3 sequence is CAISGTGVYGYTF. Here the CDR3 DNA reads TGTGCCATCAGTGGGACAGGAGTCTATGGCTACACCTTC. The chain uses TRBV10-3 and TRBJ1-2; 7 bases map to TRBD1. V trimming: 4 bases; J trimming: 4 bases; junction bases outside the gene matches: 3. The CDR3 sequence is 13 residues long. Germline assignment: CDR1 ENHRY and CDR2 SYGVKD.

The chain carries TRBV7-2 and TRBJ1-4, with unresolved D. This CDR3 comprises 15 residues. CDR1 is SGHTA, CDR2 FQGNSA, per germline. V lost 3 bases and J lost 0, with 8 bases in between. The CDR3 nucleotides read TGTGCCAGCAGCTTTAGCACCGCAACTAATGAAAAACTGTTTTTT. This encodes CASSFSTATNEKLFF.

The rearrangement joins TRBV19 to TRBJ2-1, with a weak D call TRBD2 (6 bases). This CDR3 contains 14 residues. Germline V gives CDR1 LNHDA, CDR2 SQIVND (reference sequence). V was cut by 5 bases and J by 8 bases, with 16 bases left in between. The DNA of the CDR3 is TGTGCCAGTAGTCTACCGGGACTTCGCGATGAGCAGTTCTTC. Translated, it gives CASSLPGLRDEQFF.

The rearrangement uses TRBV5-4 and TRBJ2-5, with a weak D call TRBD2 (6 bases). The ends were cut back, 4 bases at V and 2 bases at J, with 15 bases in the middle. Germline CDR1 is SGHNT and CDR2 is YYREEE (reference sequence). This CDR3 has 15 amino acids. The CDR3 DNA is TGTGCCAGCAGCACAACTCGGGGACTTCAAGAGACCCAGTACTTC. Translation: CASSTTRGLQETQYF. The variable domain in full, with the rest retrieved from reference TRBV5-4 and TRBJ2-5, is ETGVTQSPTHLIKTRGQQVTLRCSSQSGHNTVSWYQQALGQGPQFIFQYYREEENGRGNFPPRFSGLQFPNYSSELNVNALELDDSALYLCASSTTRGLQETQYFGPGTRLLVL.

This clone is a singleton in its sample. This rearrangement joins TRBV6-1 to TRBJ1-2, with 8 bases identical to TRBD1. The CDR3 contains 15 residues. Germline V gene sequence: CDR1 MNHNS, CDR2 SASEGT. J gave up 3 bases and V 4 bases, and 7 bases lay outside the gene matches. The CDR3 DNA reads as TGTGCCAGCAGTGGCCAGGGGGCTGGGGACTATGGCTACACCTTC. This codes for CASSGQGAGDYGYTF.

This chain uses TRBV7-2 with TRBJ2-3, with 9 bases fitting TRBD1. CDR3 length: 18 amino acids. After removal of 5 bases from V and 0 bases from J, the junction contained 12 bases not matched to a gene. Germline values: CDR1 SGHTA, CDR2 FQGNSA. The CDR3 here is CASSLTSGQGLSTDTQYF. Here the CDR3 DNA reads TGTGCCAGCAGCCTTACGTCGGGACAGGGACTTAGCACAGATACGCAGTATTTT.

The rearrangement links TRBV13 to TRBJ2-5, with TRBD1 matching over 8 bases. The J call may not be correct, given that the DNA end is closer to TRBJ2-7. The CDR3 length is 17 residues. Looked up from germline, CDR1 is PRHDT and CDR2 is FYEKMQ (reference sequence). This CDR3 is CASSPTFKGQGSHEQYF. The CDR3 DNA is TGTGCCAGCAGCCCCACCTTTAAAGGACAGGGAAGCCACGAGCAGTACTTC.

The chain joins TRBV4-1 to TRBJ1-5; a possible D gene is TRBD1 (6 bases). Germline V gene lookup returns CDR1 MGHRA and CDR2 YSYEKL. CDR3 length equals 15 residues. Trimming removed 0 bases at V and 5 bases at J, with 11 bases between. DNA of the CDR3: TGCGCCAGCAGCCAAGATAGGGACACTTATCAGCCCCAGCATTTT. Its protein product is CASSQDRDTYQPQHF.

The V and J genes are TRBV7-9 and TRBJ2-2; 7 nucleotides match TRBD1. CDR1 and CDR2 from the germline V gene are SEHNR and FQNEAQ (reference sequence). Trimming took 0 bases from V and 10 from J; bases not matched to a gene: 2. The CDR3 runs to 13 residues. For the CDR3, the DNA is TGTGCCAGCAGCTTAGCGGGACAGCAGGAGCTGTTTTTT. Its protein product is CASSLAGQQELFF. Looking up the rest from reference TRBV7-9 and TRBJ2-2 gives the full variable domain: DTGVSQNPRHKITKRGQNVTFRCDPISEHNRLYWYRQTLGQGPEFLTYFQNEAQLEKSRLLSDRFSAERPKGSFSTLEIQRTEQGDSAMYLCASSLAGQQELFFGEGSRLTVL.

The chain couples TRBV2 to TRBJ1-4; D might be TRBD1 (6 bases). The CDR3 runs to 14 residues. V lost 8 bases and J 7 bases, leaving 17 bases between the germline ends. CDR1 and CDR2 (germline): SNHLY, FYNNEI. The CDR3 bases are TGTGCCAGCGTAGGGTCCTTCAGGGGTGAAAAACTGTTTTTT. Its translation is CASVGSFRGEKLFF.

The rearrangement joins TRBV5-5 to TRBJ2-1; TRBD1 is a possible D gene (6 bases). This CDR3 has 14 amino acids. Germline V gene data show CDR1 as SGHKS and CDR2 as YYEKEE (reference sequence). Trimming cost V 3 bases and J 6 bases, with 13 bases left between them. The CDR3 spells CASSYPTGFNEQFF. In DNA form, the CDR3 reads TGTGCCAGCAGCTATCCCACAGGGTTCAATGAGCAGTTCTTC.

The CDR3 sequence: CASSVEWVRGLGQPQHF. The CDR3 DNA sequence: TGTGCCAGCAGCGTAGAATGGGTCAGGGGGCTGGGGCAGCCCCAGCATTTT. J is TRBJ1-5 and V is TRBV9; TRBD1 aligns across 8 bases. The junction had 12 bases not matched to a gene; V was cut back by 0 bases and J by 7 bases. The germline gives CDR1 SGDLS, CDR2 YYNGEE. The CDR3 length is 17 residues.

The gene calls are TRBV9 and TRBJ1-1; D might be TRBD1 (5 bases). V lost 2 bases to trimming and J lost 6 bases, with 14 bases between them. CDR3 length: 14 residues. CDR1 SGDLS and CDR2 YYNGEE come from the germline V gene. CDR3 sequence: CASSVAGSGSEAFF. The DNA for the CDR3 is TGTGCCAGCAGCGTGGCAGGGTCGGGCTCTGAAGCTTTCTTT.

The rearrangement links TRBV4-1 to TRBJ2-7; the D is unclear. Trimming took 0 bases from V and 9 from J, leaving 6 bases between them. CDR3 length equals 11 residues. Germline V gene lookup returns CDR1 MGHRA and CDR2 YSYEKL. The CDR3 region is CASSQDNGQYF. In DNA form, the CDR3 reads TGCGCCAGCAGCCAAGATAACGGGCAGTACTTC.

The chain combines TRBV10-3 with TRBJ1-2, with TRBD1 matching over 9 bases. Germline lookup yields CDR1 ENHRY and CDR2 SYGVKD. This CDR3 is 13 amino acids long. J was trimmed by 5 bases and V by 6 bases; bases with no gene match: 4. The CDR3 loop is CAISQDRGYGYTF. Here the CDR3 DNA reads TGTGCCATCAGCCAAGACAGGGGGTATGGCTACACCTTC.

The chain couples TRBV27 to TRBJ2-2, with unresolved D. This CDR3 is 11 amino acids long. V shed 6 bases and J shed 5 bases, with 4 bases lying between them. The germline V gene has CDR1 MNHEY and CDR2 SMNVEV (reference sequence). The DNA for the CDR3 is TGTGCCAGCAGCCGGACCGGGGAGCTGTTTTTT. Protein product: CASSRTGELFF.

V is TRBV4-2 and J is TRBJ2-2; 10 bases map to TRBD2. From germline, CDR1 is LGHNA and CDR2 YNFKEQ. The CDR3 covers 16 residues. Losses at the gene ends were 4 bases for V and 3 bases for J; bases not matched to a gene: 5. DNA of the CDR3: TGTGCCAGCAGCCCCGGACTAGCGGACTACACCGGGGAGCTGTTTTTT. It encodes CASSPGLADYTGELFF.

The rearrangement links TRBV27 to TRBJ1-2; unclear D gene. The CDR3 runs to 15 residues. V lost 0 bases to trimming and J lost 4 bases, with 12 bases between them. Germline values: CDR1 MNHEY, CDR2 SMNVEV (reference sequence). CDR3 sequence (DNA): TGTGCCAGCAGTTTATCACGAGGCGGAATCTATGGCTACACCTTC. Its protein is CASSLSRGGIYGYTF.

The gene calls are TRBV9 and TRBJ2-2, with 8 positions matching TRBD2. Germline V gene lookup returns CDR1 SGDLS and CDR2 YYNGEE. Trimming at V came to 4 bases and at J to 6 bases, leaving 2 bases not matched to a gene. The CDR3 loop spans 13 amino acids. The CDR3 reads CASSRTSPGELFF. The CDR3 region has the DNA TGTGCCAGCAGCCGGACTAGCCCCGGGGAGCTGTTTTTT.

This clone appeared a single time. V and J are TRBV6-1 and TRBJ2-1, with 12 nucleotides matching TRBD2. Germline values: CDR1 MNHNS, CDR2 SASEGT. The CDR3 length is 15 residues. Trimming cost V 6 bases and J 7 bases; bases outside gene matches: 7. The chain's CDR3 is CASRLAGGTGNEQFF. The CDR3 bases are TGTGCCAGCAGGCTAGCGGGGGGGACGGGAAATGAGCAGTTCTTC.

Points on this clone: At one of its ends the junction is not consistent with the germline gene, which may arise from a read error. The rearrangement joins TRBV7-8 to TRBJ2-7, with 8 bases that match TRBD2. CDR1 and CDR2 from the germline V gene are SGHVS and FQNEAQ. This CDR3 comprises 13 residues. The CDR3 spells CTSLLAGNYEQYF. The CDR3 DNA follows: TGTACCAGCCTCCTAGCGGGTAACTACGAGCAGTACTTC.

This chain joins TRBV5-4 and TRBJ2-3, with a tentative D call TRBD2 (5 bases). CDR3 length equals 14 residues. V gave up 9 bases and J gave up 0 bases, with 14 bases separating them. CDR1 SGHNT and CDR2 YYREEE come from the germline V gene (reference sequence). For the CDR3, the DNA is TGTGCCACCTCGGACTGGTTAAGCACAGATACGCAGTATTTT. Amino acid sequence: CATSDWLSTDTQYF.

This clone came up once. V is TRBV4-3 and J is TRBJ1-2; D not certain. Trimming pared 0 bases from V and 4 bases from J, leaving 9 bases between. Germline V gene lookup returns CDR1 LGHNA and CDR2 YSLEER. CDR3 size: 14 residues. This CDR3 is CASSQDPGSYGYTF. CDR3 nucleotides: TGCGCCAGCAGCCAAGATCCGGGTAGCTATGGCTACACCTTC.

This sequence joins TRBV27 and TRBJ1-2; D is uncertain. V was pared by 3 bases and J by 2 bases, with 7 bases between. The CDR3 length is 13 residues. From germline, CDR1 is MNHEY and CDR2 SMNVEV (reference sequence). CDR3 sequence: CASSFALNYGYTF. The CDR3 region has the DNA TGTGCCAGCAGTTTTGCACTAAACTATGGCTACACCTTC.

Turning to this clone: An end of the junction differs from the germline gene, which may be a read error. The chain carries TRBV30 and TRBJ2-6; D may be TRBD1 (5 bases). The CDR3 has 17 residues. From germline, CDR1 is GTSNPN and CDR2 SVGIG (reference sequence). This chain's CDR3 is CAWSVLGPASGANGLTF. CDR3 sequence (DNA): TGTGCCTGGAGTGTACTGGGCCCGGCCTCTGGGGCCAACGGCCTGACTTTC.

The chain recombines TRBV6-4 with TRBJ2-2, with D possibly matching TRBD1 (6 bases). Trimming took off 5 bases at V and 4 bases at J, with 11 bases between the two ends. This CDR3 is 14 amino acids long. Looked up from germline, CDR1 is MRHNA and CDR2 is SNTAGT. The DNA for the CDR3 is TGTGCCAGCAGTTTGGACAGCAGCACCGGGGAGCTGTTTTTT. Translated, it gives CASSLDSSTGELFF.

The chain recombines TRBV9 with TRBJ2-3, with 12 bases aligning to TRBD2. After removal of 0 bases from V and 4 bases from J, the junction contained 3 bases not matched to a gene. The germline V gene has CDR1 SGDLS and CDR2 YYNGEE. CDR3 length: 16 amino acids. This chain's CDR3 is CASSVESSGGADTQYF. The CDR3 DNA sequence: TGTGCCAGCAGCGTAGAGTCTAGCGGGGGGGCAGATACGCAGTATTTT.